This TCR beta chain originates from a study of identifying expanded T cells in peripheral blood. Whole-study findings and limits: Differentially abundant clones: about 1.2 between replicates, 16.4 at roughly 13 days, less than 20 at four. Across healthy donors, higher total template counts meant significantly greater two-week count variance.

Trimming took 8 bases from V and 5 from J, leaving 15 bases between them. The germline CDR1 and CDR2 sequences are SGHTA and FQGNSA. This CDR3 has 13 amino acids. TCRdb keeps only in-frame clones here, not all; method: immunoSEQ multiplex PCR. In the table there are under 150,000 clones, about 88% of which are singletons. As regards this clone: Its antigen is still unknown.

No infections or other immune events were documented during collection. The source is a person aged 18 to 75 in good health. The chain joins TRBV7-2 to TRBJ1-1; D is uncertain. The sequencing input was blood. The CDR3: CASGLTEWTEAFF. The CDR3 nucleotides read TGTGCCAGCGGCCTGACTGAGTGGACTGAAGCTTTCTTT.